This TCR beta chain was sequenced for a study of T cells expressing NK-cell markers. On the study more broadly: There were seven HCMV-seropositive donors and one seronegative donor among the eight sequenced.

TCRdb reprocessed the 5' RACE reads, keeping one entry per CDR3 protein, no DNA. The data include about 260,000 distinct CDR3 sequences; the top ten clones carry under 0.5%. Study-level findings and limits: Over 5 donors had dominant NKG2C+ clonotypes that comprised roughly 1.0-7.5% of their CD8+ T cells. The HCMV specificity of the expanded NKG2C+ T cell clones stayed unresolved.

The CDR3 sequence is 16 residues long. Germline CDR1 reads WNHNN; CDR2 reads SYGVQD (reference sequence). As for this clonotype: Its antigen is as yet unknown.

Material for sequencing was blood T cells: a sorted CD56 or NKG2C T cell subset, CD4+ or CD8+ T cells, or bulk PBMC T cells (not recorded which). The TCR sequence derives from a man between 18 and 35 years old in good health. The genes are TRBV10-1 and TRBJ2-3. CDR3 residues: CASSESTGSGADTQYF.